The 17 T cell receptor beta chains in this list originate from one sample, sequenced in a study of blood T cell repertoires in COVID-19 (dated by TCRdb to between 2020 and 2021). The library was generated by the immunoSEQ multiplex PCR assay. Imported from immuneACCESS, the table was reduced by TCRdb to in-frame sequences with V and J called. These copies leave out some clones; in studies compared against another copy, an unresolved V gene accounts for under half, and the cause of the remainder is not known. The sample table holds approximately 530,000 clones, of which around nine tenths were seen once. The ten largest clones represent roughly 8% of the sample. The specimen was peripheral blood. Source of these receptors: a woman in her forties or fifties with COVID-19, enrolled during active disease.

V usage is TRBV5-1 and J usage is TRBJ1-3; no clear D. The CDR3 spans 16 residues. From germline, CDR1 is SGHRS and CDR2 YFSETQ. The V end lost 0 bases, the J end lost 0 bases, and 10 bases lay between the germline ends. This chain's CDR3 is CASSLGRGISGNTIYF. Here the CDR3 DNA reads TGCGCCAGCAGCTTGGGGCGGGGAATCTCTGGAAACACCATATATTTT.

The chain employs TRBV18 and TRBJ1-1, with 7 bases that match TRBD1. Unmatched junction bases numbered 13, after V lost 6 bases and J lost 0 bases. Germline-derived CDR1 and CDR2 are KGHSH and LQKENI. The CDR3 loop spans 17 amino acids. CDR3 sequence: CASSAGTVVDMNTEAFF. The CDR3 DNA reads TGTGCCAGCTCCGCTGGGACAGTTGTGGACATGAACACTGAAGCTTTCTTT.

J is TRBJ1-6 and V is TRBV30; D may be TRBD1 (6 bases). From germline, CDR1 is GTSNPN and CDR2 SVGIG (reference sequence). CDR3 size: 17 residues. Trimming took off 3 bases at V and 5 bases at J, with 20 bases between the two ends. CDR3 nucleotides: TGTGCCTGGAGGGCTACAGGGAGGGCCCTTGATAATTCACCCCTCCACTTT. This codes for CAWRATGRALDNSPLHF.

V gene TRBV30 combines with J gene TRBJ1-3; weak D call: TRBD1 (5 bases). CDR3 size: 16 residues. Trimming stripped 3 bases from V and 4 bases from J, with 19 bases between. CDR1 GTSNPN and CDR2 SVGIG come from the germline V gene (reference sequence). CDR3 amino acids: CAWSSTKQASGNTIYF. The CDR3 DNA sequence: TGTGCCTGGAGCTCCACCAAACAGGCGTCGGGAAACACCATATATTTT. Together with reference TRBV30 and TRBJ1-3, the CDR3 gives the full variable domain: SQTIHQWPATLVQPVGSPLSLECTVEGTSNPNLYWYRQAAGRGLQLLFYSVGIGQISSEVPQNLSASRPQDRQFILSSKKLLLSDSGFYLCAWSSTKQASGNTIYFGEGSWLTVV.

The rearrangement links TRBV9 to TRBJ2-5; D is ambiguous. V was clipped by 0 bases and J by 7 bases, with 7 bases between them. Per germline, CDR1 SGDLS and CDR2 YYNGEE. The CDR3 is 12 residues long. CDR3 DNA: TGTGCCAGCAGCGTAGGTTCCGGGACCCAGTACTTC. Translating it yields CASSVGSGTQYF.

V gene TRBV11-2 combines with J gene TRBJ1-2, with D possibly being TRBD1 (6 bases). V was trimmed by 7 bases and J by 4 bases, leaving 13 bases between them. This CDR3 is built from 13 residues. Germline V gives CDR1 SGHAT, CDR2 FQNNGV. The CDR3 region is CASNEGGVYGYTF. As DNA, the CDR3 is TGTGCCAGCAACGAGGGGGGGGTCTATGGCTACACCTTC.

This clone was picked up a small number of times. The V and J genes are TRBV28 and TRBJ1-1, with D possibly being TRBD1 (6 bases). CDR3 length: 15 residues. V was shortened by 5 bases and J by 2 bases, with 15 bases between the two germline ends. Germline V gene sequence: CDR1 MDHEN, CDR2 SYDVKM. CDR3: CASSRFRGRNTEAFF. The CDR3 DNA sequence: TGTGCCAGCAGTCGATTCAGGGGTCGAAACACTGAAGCTTTCTTT.

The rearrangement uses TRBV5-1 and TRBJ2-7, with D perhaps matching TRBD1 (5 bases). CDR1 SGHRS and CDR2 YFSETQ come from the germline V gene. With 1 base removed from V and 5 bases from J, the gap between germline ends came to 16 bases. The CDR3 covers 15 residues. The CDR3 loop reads CASSLRGQSVHEQYF. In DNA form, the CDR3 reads TGCGCCAGCAGCTTGAGGGGTCAAAGCGTGCACGAGCAGTACTTC.

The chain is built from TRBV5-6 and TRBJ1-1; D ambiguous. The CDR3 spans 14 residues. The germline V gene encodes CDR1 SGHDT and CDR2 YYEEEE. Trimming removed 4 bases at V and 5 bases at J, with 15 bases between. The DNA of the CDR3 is TGTGCCAGCAGCAACCAACTGGTGGAGACTGAAGCTTTCTTT. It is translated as CASSNQLVETEAFF.

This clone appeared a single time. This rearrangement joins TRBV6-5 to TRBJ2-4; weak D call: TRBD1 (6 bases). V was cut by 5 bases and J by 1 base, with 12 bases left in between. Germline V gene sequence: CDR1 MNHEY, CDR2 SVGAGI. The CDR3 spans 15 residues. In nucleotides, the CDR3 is TGTGCCAGCAGTAACCACAGGGTGGCCAAAAACATTCAGTACTTC. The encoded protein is CASSNHRVAKNIQYF.

The CDR3 sequence: CASSQGGGNTEAFF. CDR3 nucleotide sequence: TGTGCCAGCAGCCAAGGAGGGGGCAACACTGAAGCTTTCTTT. The chain carries TRBV2 and TRBJ1-1; 7 nucleotides agree with TRBD1. CDR1 and CDR2 (germline): SNHLY, FYNNEI. V gave up 6 bases and J gave up 2 bases; unmatched junction bases: 6. The CDR3 is 14 residues long.

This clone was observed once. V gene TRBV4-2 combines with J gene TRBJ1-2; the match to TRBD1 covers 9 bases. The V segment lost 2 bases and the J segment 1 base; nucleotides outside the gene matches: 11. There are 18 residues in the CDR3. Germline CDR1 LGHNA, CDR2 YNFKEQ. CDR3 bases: TGTGCCAGCAGCCAACCCGGACAGGGGAAGAAGAGTAACTATGGCTACACCTTC. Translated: CASSQPGQGKKSNYGYTF.

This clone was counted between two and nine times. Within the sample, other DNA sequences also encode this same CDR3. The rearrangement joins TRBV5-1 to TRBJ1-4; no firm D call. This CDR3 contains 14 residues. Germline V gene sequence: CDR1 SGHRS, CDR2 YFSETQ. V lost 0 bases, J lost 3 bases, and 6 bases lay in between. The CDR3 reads CASSLEQANEKLFF. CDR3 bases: TGCGCCAGCAGCTTGGAACAAGCTAATGAAAAACTGTTTTTT.

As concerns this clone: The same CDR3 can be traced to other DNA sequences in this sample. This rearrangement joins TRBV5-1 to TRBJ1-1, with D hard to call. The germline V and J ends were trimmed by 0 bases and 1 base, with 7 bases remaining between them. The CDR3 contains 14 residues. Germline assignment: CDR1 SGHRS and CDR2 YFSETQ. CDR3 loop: CASSLAGGNTEAFF. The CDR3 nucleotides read TGCGCCAGCAGCTTGGCCGGCGGGAACACTGAAGCTTTCTTT. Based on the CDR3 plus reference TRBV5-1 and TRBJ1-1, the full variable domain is KAGVTQTPRYLIKTRGQQVTLSCSPISGHRSVSWYQQTPGQGLQFLFEYFSETQRNKGNFPGRFSGRQFSNSRSEMNVSTLELGDSALYLCASSLAGGNTEAFFGQGTRLTVV.

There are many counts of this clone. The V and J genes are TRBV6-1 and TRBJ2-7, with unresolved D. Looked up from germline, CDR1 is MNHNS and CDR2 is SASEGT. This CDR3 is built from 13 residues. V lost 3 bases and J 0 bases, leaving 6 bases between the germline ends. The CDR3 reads CASSDRISYEQYF. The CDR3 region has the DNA TGTGCCAGCAGTGACAGGATCTCCTACGAGCAGTACTTC.

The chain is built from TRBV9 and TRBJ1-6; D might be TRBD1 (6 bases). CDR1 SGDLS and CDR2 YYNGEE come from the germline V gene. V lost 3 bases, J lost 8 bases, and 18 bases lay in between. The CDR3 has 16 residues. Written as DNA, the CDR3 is TGTGCCAGCAGCGAGCCGCTAGGAGGGGGGGATTCACCCCTCCACTTT. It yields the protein CASSEPLGGGDSPLHF.

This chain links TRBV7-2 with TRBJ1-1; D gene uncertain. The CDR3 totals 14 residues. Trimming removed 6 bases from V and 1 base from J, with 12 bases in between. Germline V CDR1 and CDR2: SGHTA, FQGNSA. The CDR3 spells CASRTPTANTEAFF. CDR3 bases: TGTGCCAGCAGGACCCCTACAGCGAACACTGAAGCTTTCTTT.